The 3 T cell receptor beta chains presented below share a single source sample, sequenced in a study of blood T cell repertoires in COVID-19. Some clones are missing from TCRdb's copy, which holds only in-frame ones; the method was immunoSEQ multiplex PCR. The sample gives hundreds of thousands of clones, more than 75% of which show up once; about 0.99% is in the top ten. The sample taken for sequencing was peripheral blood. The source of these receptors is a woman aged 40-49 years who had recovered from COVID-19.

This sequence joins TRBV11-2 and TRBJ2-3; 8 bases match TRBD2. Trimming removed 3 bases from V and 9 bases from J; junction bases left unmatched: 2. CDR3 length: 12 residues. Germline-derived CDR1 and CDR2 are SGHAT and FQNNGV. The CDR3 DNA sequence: TGTGCCAGCAGCTTGGGCGGGAGGACGCAGTATTTT. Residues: CASSLGGRTQYF.

CDR3 amino acids: CAIAVATGELFF. The CDR3 DNA is TGTGCCATCGCGGTAGCCACCGGGGAGCTGTTTTTT. The chain uses TRBV10-3 and TRBJ2-2; D gene unclear. Looked up from germline, CDR1 is ENHRY and CDR2 is SYGVKD. V was trimmed by 8 bases and J by 4 bases, leaving 8 bases between them. The CDR3 covers 12 residues.

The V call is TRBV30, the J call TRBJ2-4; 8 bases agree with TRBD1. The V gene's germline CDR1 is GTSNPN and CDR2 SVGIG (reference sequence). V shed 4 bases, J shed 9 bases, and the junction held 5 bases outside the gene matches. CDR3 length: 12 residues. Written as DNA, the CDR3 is TGTGCCTGGACCCCCGGACAGGGCATTCAGTACTTC. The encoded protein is CAWTPGQGIQYF.